A selection of T cell receptor beta chains follows, all from one sample in a study of T cell repertoires in cytomegalovirus infection. Each CDR3 protein is one row after TCRdb ran MiXCR on the reads. The sample lists roughly 990,000 distinct CDR3 sequences, under 40% seen once, with around 15% in the top ten. These receptors lack a known antigen. The sequences come from cultured CD8+ T cells from PBMCs, collected from culture after CMV antigen stimulation. The source of these receptors is a human donor in good health (CMV status not recorded). Some clones in this sample may be carry-over from other donors' samples. The CDR3 runs from the conserved cysteine through the conserved F or W. The order of the fields is D gene, V gene, J gene, clone size, CDR3 DNA, CDR3 protein. D genes are given only for firm matches. The size entry is marked missing in some rows and otherwise reads once, few, many or a size class.

d_gene: .; v_gene: TRBV7-2; j_gene: TRBJ1-2; abundance: .; CDR3nt: TGTGCCAGCAGCTTAATAGGGGTGAATGGCTACACCTTC; CDR3aa: CASSLIGVNGYTF
d_gene: .; v_gene: TRBV7-6; j_gene: TRBJ1-2; abundance: .; CDR3nt: TGTGCCAGCAGCTTAGAGTTAGGGAGGAGAGCTAACTATGGCTACACCTTC; CDR3aa: CASSLELGRRANYGYTF
d_gene: TRBD2; v_gene: TRBV12-3/TRBV12-4; j_gene: TRBJ2-5; abundance: few; CDR3nt: TGTGCCAGCAGTCCAATAGCGGGGGGGCGTTTGGAGACCCAGTACTTC; CDR3aa: CASSPIAGGRLETQYF
d_gene: TRBD1; v_gene: TRBV19; j_gene: TRBJ1-5; abundance: .; CDR3nt: TGTGCCAGCTGGGACAGGAGGCAGCCCCAGCATTTT; CDR3aa: CASWDRRQPQHF
d_gene: TRBD2; v_gene: TRBV7-8; j_gene: TRBJ2-5; abundance: few; CDR3nt: TGTGCCAGCAGCTTAGGTCTGAAGCGGGGGTCACAAGAGACCCAGTACTTC; CDR3aa: CASSLGLKRGSQETQYF
d_gene: .; v_gene: TRBV7-6; j_gene: TRBJ2-7; abundance: many; CDR3nt: TGTGCCAGCAGCTCGGCTTGGGGCTCCTACGAGCAGTACTTC; CDR3aa: CASSSAWGSYEQYF
d_gene: .; v_gene: TRBV10-2; j_gene: TRBJ1-2; abundance: .; CDR3nt: TGCGCCAGCAGTGAGTCGACTGGGGGTTATGGCTACACCTTC; CDR3aa: CASSESTGGYGYTF
d_gene: .; v_gene: TRBV6-2/TRBV6-3; j_gene: TRBJ1-1; abundance: .; CDR3nt: TGTGCCAGCAAGTCGACCGAAGCTTTCTTT; CDR3aa: CASKSTEAFF
d_gene: TRBD2; v_gene: TRBV28; j_gene: TRBJ2-1; abundance: .; CDR3nt: TGTGCCAGCACGGGACTAGCGGGGGCCTACTCCTACAATGAGCAGTTCTTC; CDR3aa: CASTGLAGAYSYNEQFF
d_gene: .; v_gene: TRBV13; j_gene: TRBJ2-3; abundance: .; CDR3nt: TGTGCCAGCAGCCCGAGGGGCGGGGGCCAGGATACGCAGTATTTT; CDR3aa: CASSPRGGGQDTQYF
d_gene: .; v_gene: TRBV5-4; j_gene: TRBJ2-1; abundance: .; CDR3nt: TGTGCCAGCAGCTTGACGGAGTTCAATGAGCAGTTCTTC; CDR3aa: CASSLTEFNEQFF
d_gene: TRBD2; v_gene: TRBV20-1; j_gene: TRBJ2-3; abundance: .; CDR3nt: TGCAGTGCTAGGGACCCCAACGCGGGGGGGCGTACAGATACGCAGTATTTT; CDR3aa: CSARDPNAGGRTDTQYF
d_gene: TRBD1; v_gene: TRBV2; j_gene: TRBJ2-1; abundance: once; CDR3nt: TGTGCCAGCACCCTCGCCCATAGACAGGGGTATCATGAGCAGTTCTTC; CDR3aa: CASTLAHRQGYHEQFF
d_gene: .; v_gene: TRBV9; j_gene: TRBJ2-1; abundance: few; CDR3nt: TGTGCCAGCAGCGTAGAACCTAGCACCGATGAGCAGTTCTTC; CDR3aa: CASSVEPSTDEQFF
d_gene: .; v_gene: TRBV4-1; j_gene: TRBJ2-1; abundance: .; CDR3nt: TGCGCCAGCAGCCAAGATCGAGGGTTTGAGCAGTTCTTC; CDR3aa: CASSQDRGFEQFF
d_gene: .; v_gene: TRBV12-5; j_gene: TRBJ1-1; abundance: .; CDR3nt: TGTGCTAGTGACAGCGGGACCCAGGGAACTGAAGCTTTCTTT; CDR3aa: CASDSGTQGTEAFF
d_gene: TRBD1; v_gene: TRBV7-9; j_gene: TRBJ1-3; abundance: many; CDR3nt: TGTGCCAGCAGATCTAGAAGGACAGGGGGGCCCTCTGGAAACACCATATATTTT; CDR3aa: CASRSRRTGGPSGNTIYF
d_gene: .; v_gene: TRBV19; j_gene: TRBJ2-1; abundance: few; CDR3nt: TGTGCCAGTAGTATGTTGGGCAATGAGCAGTTCTTC; CDR3aa: CASSMLGNEQFF
d_gene: .; v_gene: TRBV6-1; j_gene: TRBJ1-4; abundance: .; CDR3nt: TGTGCCAGCAGTGACCCTAGCAATGAAAAACTGTTTTTT; CDR3aa: CASSDPSNEKLFF
d_gene: .; v_gene: TRBV2; j_gene: TRBJ2-1; abundance: .; CDR3nt: TGTGCCAGCAGTGATGGTTCGGTTGAGCAGTTCTTC; CDR3aa: CASSDGSVEQFF
d_gene: .; v_gene: TRBV6-5; j_gene: TRBJ1-1; abundance: .; CDR3nt: TGTGCCAGCAGTTACACCGTCGCGGGGGTACACGACACTGAAGCTTTCTTT; CDR3aa: CASSYTVAGVHDTEAFF
d_gene: .; v_gene: TRBV12-3/TRBV12-4; j_gene: TRBJ1-4; abundance: few; CDR3nt: TGTGCCAGCAGCATAGACAGCCTAAATGAAAAACTGTTTTTT; CDR3aa: CASSIDSLNEKLFF
d_gene: TRBD1; v_gene: TRBV7-6; j_gene: TRBJ1-1; abundance: .; CDR3nt: TGTGCCAGCAGCTTACCCCTCGAAAGGGGGCTTAGTGACACTGAAGCTTTCTTT; CDR3aa: CASSLPLERGLSDTEAFF
d_gene: .; v_gene: TRBV7-6; j_gene: TRBJ2-7; abundance: .; CDR3nt: TGTGCCAGCAGCCCCAGGGGTCGCGACGAGCAGTACTTC; CDR3aa: CASSPRGRDEQYF
d_gene: TRBD1; v_gene: TRBV7-2; j_gene: TRBJ1-1; abundance: many; CDR3nt: TGTGCCAGCAGCCTGGGACAGGGAGTCACTGAAGCTTTCTTT; CDR3aa: CASSLGQGVTEAFF
d_gene: .; v_gene: TRBV9; j_gene: TRBJ2-3; abundance: .; CDR3nt: TGTGCCAGCAGCCCTCGGGATGGGGGAGGCACAGATACGCAGTATTTT; CDR3aa: CASSPRDGGGTDTQYF
d_gene: TRBD1; v_gene: TRBV14; j_gene: TRBJ1-4; abundance: few; CDR3nt: TGTGCCAGCAGCCCGGGACAGCCTAATGAAAAACTGTTTTTT; CDR3aa: CASSPGQPNEKLFF
d_gene: .; v_gene: TRBV7-6; j_gene: TRBJ2-5; abundance: few; CDR3nt: TGTGCCAGCAGCTTAGATTGGCCGGGACGACAAGAGACCCAGTACTTC; CDR3aa: CASSLDWPGRQETQYF
d_gene: TRBD1; v_gene: TRBV6-2/TRBV6-3; j_gene: TRBJ1-2; abundance: .; CDR3nt: TGTGCCAGCAGTTACGGAGACCTGGACAGGGTCTATGGCTACACCTTC; CDR3aa: CASSYGDLDRVYGYTF
d_gene: .; v_gene: TRBV27; j_gene: TRBJ2-1; abundance: few; CDR3nt: TGTGCCAGCAGTTTTGGGGTTACCTACAATGAGCAGTTCTTC; CDR3aa: CASSFGVTYNEQFF
d_gene: TRBD1; v_gene: TRBV7-9; j_gene: TRBJ1-2; abundance: many; CDR3nt: TGTGCCAGCAGCTTACCAAGGGACAGCCCTAACTATGGCTACACCTTC; CDR3aa: CASSLPRDSPNYGYTF
d_gene: .; v_gene: TRBV2; j_gene: TRBJ1-2; abundance: few; CDR3nt: TGTGCCAGCGGCGGGACAAGTATTTCCTATGGCTACACCTTC; CDR3aa: CASGGTSISYGYTF
d_gene: .; v_gene: TRBV7-6; j_gene: TRBJ1-1; abundance: few; CDR3nt: TGTGCCAGCCGGGGGGAGAACACTGAAGCTTTCTTT; CDR3aa: CASRGENTEAFF
d_gene: TRBD2; v_gene: TRBV28; j_gene: TRBJ2-1; abundance: .; CDR3nt: TGTGCCAGCAGTTTGGGAATAGACGCCCGGCCAGGGAGGGATGAGCAGTTCTTC; CDR3aa: CASSLGIDARPGRDEQFF
d_gene: .; v_gene: TRBV6-2/TRBV6-3; j_gene: TRBJ1-5; abundance: few; CDR3nt: TGTGCCAGCAGTTACTCGCTCAGCCCCTATCAGCCCCAGCATTTT; CDR3aa: CASSYSLSPYQPQHF
d_gene: TRBD1; v_gene: TRBV6-1; j_gene: TRBJ2-3; abundance: .; CDR3nt: TGTGCCAGCAGTGAAGCTAGGACAGGGGATAGCACAGATACGCAGTATTTT; CDR3aa: CASSEARTGDSTDTQYF
d_gene: TRBD1; v_gene: TRBV7-9; j_gene: TRBJ1-3; abundance: .; CDR3nt: TGTGCCAGCGCAGGGGGCTCGAGGACTGGAAACACCATATATTTT; CDR3aa: CASAGGSRTGNTIYF
d_gene: .; v_gene: TRBV6-2/TRBV6-3; j_gene: TRBJ1-1; abundance: .; CDR3nt: TGTGCCAGCAGTTACAGAGGGGGTGGGGACGAAGCTTTCTTT; CDR3aa: CASSYRGGGDEAFF
d_gene: .; v_gene: TRBV6-2/TRBV6-3; j_gene: TRBJ1-6; abundance: few; CDR3nt: TGTGCCAGCAGTCACCAGACAGGATTTAATTCACCCCTCCACTTT; CDR3aa: CASSHQTGFNSPLHF
d_gene: .; v_gene: TRBV2; j_gene: TRBJ1-6; abundance: .; CDR3nt: TGTGCCAGCAGGACCGGGACAAGTTATAATTCACCCCTCCACTTT; CDR3aa: CASRTGTSYNSPLHF
d_gene: .; v_gene: TRBV19; j_gene: TRBJ1-1; abundance: few; CDR3nt: TGTGCCAGTAAAAACAGGAAACGGAACACTGAAGCTTTCTTT; CDR3aa: CASKNRKRNTEAFF